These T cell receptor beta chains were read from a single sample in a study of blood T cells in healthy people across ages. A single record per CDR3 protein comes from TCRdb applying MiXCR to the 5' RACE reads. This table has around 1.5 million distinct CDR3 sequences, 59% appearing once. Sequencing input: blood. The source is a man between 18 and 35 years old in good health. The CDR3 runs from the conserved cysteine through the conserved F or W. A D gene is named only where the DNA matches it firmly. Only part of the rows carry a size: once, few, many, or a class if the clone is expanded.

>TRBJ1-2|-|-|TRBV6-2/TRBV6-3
TGTGCCAGCAGTTTTGGAACCGGGATGGGGACCGGCTACACCTTC
CASSFGTGMGTGYTF
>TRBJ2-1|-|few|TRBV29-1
TGCAGCGTCCTAAAGAAAAGCTTCTACAATGAGCAGTTCTTC
CSVLKKSFYNEQFF
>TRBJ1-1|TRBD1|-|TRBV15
TGTGCCACCAGCAGAGAGTTACTTGGGACAGGGGAAGCTTTCTTT
CATSRELLGTGEAFF
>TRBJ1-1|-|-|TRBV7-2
TGTGCCAGCAGCTCCTATGGCCGAGGAAGATATCCTTACACTGAAGCTTTCTTT
CASSSYGRGRYPYTEAFF
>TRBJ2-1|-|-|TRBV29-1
TGCAGCGTCGATGGCGCCGACACCTCCTACAATGAGCAGTTCTTC
CSVDGADTSYNEQFF
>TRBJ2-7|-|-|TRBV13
TGTGCCAGCAGCTTGGACTGGCGAACCTACGAGCAGTACTTC
CASSLDWRTYEQYF
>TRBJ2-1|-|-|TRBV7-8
TGTGCCAGCATAGACGTGGCTACCGTCTCTAGCTCCTACAATGAGCAGTTCTTC
CASIDVATVSSSYNEQFF
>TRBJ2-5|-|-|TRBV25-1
TGTGCCAGCAGTGGGACAGAGCTGAAGACCCAGTACTTC
CASSGTELKTQYF
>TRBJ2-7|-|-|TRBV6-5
TGTGCCAGCAGTTACCCCTCGGGAGAATCCTACGAGCAGTACTTC
CASSYPSGESYEQYF
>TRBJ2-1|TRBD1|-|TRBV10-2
TGCGCCAGCAGTGAACAACAGGGGACCTCCTACAATGAGCAGTTCTTC
CASSEQQGTSYNEQFF
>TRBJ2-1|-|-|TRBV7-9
TGTGCCAGCAGCTTAGGGGACCGGCGGGTGGGTGAGCAGTTCTTC
CASSLGDRRVGEQFF
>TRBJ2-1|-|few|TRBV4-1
TGCGCCAGCAGCCGGACGGGTGAAAACCCCCGGTTCTTC
CASSRTGENPRFF
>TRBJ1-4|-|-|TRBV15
TGTGCCACCAGCAGGGAAGTTTCTAATGAAAAACTGTTTTTT
CATSREVSNEKLFF
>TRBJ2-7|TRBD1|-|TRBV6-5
TGTGCCAGCAGGAGGGACAGGAGGAGCTACGAGCAGTACTTC
CASRRDRRSYEQYF
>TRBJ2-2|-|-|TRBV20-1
TGCAGTGCCCCGATGGGGGGCAGGGGGGGCACCGGGGAGCTGTTTTTT
CSAPMGGRGGTGELFF
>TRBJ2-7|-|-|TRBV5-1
TGCGCCAGCAGCTTGGTGGTTTTTTTGGGGCGGCACCCCTACGAGCAGTACTTC
CASSLVVFLGRHPYEQYF
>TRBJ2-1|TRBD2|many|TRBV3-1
TGTGCCAGCAGCCATGAAGAGCGGGAGTCCTACAATGAGCAGTTCTTC
CASSHEERESYNEQFF
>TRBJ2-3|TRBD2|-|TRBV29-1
TGCAGCGGGACTAGCGGGATGAGGAGGGGAACAGATACGCAGTATTTT
CSGTSGMRRGTDTQYF
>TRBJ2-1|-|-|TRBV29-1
TGCAGCGTTAACAGCTACAATGAGCAGTTCTTC
CSVNSYNEQFF
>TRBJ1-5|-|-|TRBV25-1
TGTGCCAGCGGGGATCAGCCCCAGCATTTT
CASGDQPQHF
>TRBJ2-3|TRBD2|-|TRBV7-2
TGTGCCAGCAGCCCGCCTAGCGGGGGACAAGATACGCAGTATTTT
CASSPPSGGQDTQYF
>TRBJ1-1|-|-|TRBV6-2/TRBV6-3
TGTGCCAGCAGTTACTCGAGGGGGTGGACTGAAGCCTTCTTT
CASSYSRGWTEAFF
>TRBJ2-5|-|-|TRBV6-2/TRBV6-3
TGTGCCAGCAGTTGCCCGGGAGAAGGGGCCGCCGAAGAGACCCAGTACTTC
CASSCPGEGAAEETQYF
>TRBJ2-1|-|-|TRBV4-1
TGCGCCAGCAGCCAAGAGGGTTGGGGACGGAATGAGCAGTTCTTC
CASSQEGWGRNEQFF